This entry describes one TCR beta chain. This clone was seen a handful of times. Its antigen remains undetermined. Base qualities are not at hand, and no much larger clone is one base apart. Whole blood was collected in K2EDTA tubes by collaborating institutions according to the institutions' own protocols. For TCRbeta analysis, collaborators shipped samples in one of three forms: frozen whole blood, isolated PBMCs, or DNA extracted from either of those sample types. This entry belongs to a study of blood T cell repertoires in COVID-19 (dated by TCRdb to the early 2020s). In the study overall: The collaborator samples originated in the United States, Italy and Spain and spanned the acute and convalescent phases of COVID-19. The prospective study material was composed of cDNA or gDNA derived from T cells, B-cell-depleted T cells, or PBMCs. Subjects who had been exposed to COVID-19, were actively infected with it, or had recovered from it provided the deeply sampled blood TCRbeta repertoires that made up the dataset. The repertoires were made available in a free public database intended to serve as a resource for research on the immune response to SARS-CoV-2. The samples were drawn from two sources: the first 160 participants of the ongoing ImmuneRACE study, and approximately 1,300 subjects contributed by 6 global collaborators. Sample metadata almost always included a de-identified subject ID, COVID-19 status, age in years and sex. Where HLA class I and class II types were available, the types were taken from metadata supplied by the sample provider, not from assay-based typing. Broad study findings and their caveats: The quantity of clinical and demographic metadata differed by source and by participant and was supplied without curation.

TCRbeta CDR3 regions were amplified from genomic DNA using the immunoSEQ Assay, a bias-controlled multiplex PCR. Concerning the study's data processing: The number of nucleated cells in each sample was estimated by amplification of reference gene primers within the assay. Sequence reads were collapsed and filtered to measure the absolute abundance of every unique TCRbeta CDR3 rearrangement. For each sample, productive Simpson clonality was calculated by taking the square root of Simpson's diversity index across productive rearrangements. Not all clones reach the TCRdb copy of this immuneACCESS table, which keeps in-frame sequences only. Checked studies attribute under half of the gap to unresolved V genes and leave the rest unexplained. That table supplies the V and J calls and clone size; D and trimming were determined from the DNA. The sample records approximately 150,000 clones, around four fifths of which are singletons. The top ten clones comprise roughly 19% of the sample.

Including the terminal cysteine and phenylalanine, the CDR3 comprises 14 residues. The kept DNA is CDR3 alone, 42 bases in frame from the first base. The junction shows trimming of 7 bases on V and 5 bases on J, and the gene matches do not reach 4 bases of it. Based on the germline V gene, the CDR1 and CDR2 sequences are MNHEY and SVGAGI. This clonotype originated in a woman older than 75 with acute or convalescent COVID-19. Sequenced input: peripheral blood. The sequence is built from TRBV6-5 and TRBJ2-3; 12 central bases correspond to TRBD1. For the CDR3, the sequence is CASNRDRGQDTQYF. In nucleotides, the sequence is TGTGCCAGCAACCGGGACAGGGGGCAAGATACGCAGTATTTT.